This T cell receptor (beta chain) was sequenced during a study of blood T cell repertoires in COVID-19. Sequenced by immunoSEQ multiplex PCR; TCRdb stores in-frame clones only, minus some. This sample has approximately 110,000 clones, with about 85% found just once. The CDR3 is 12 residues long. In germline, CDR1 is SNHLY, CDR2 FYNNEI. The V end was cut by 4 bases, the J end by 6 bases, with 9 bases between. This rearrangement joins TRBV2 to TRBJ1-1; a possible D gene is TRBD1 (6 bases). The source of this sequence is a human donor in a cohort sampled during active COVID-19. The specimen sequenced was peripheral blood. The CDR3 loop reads CASSVQGPEAFF. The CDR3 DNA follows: TGTGCCAGCAGTGTACAGGGACCTGAAGCTTTCTTT.